Here is one TCR beta chain with its context. As yet, its antigen is unknown. The germline CDR1 and CDR2 sequences are LNHDA and SQIVND (reference sequence). V gave up 3 bases and J gave up 5 bases; unmatched junction bases: 7. The CDR3 is made up of 16 amino acids. The data originate from a study of cytomegalovirus exposure and HLA in healthy donors. Whole-study results and caveats: Reported performance of the classifier showed diagnosis of cytomegalovirus status with high specificity and sensitivity. The authors later found TCR association rates varying by HLA locus, with DRB1 most and HLA-C fewest.

Primers: 60 Vbeta forward and 13 Jbeta reverse. Assay: immunoSEQ multiplex PCR; the TCRdb copy retains only in-frame clones and omits some. The sample includes approximately 40,000 clones, roughly 80% of them seen just once. What was sequenced was PBMCs. The clonotype originates from a woman aged 40-49 years in good health and CMV-seronegative. The chain combines TRBV19 with TRBJ1-1; TRBD1 matches at 12 bases. The CDR3: CASSMGGTGGLTEAFF. In DNA form, the CDR3 reads TGTGCCAGTAGTATGGGAGGGACAGGGGGCCTTACTGAAGCTTTCTTT.